This T cell receptor beta chain was captured by sequencing in a study of cytomegalovirus exposure and HLA in healthy donors. On this clone itself: The antigen is not known.

The ends lost 5 bases at V and 6 bases at J; junction bases unmatched: 13. This CDR3 is built from 17 residues. The germline V gene has CDR1 SGHVS and CDR2 FNYEAQ. Profiling relied on immunoSEQ multiplex PCR, and the TCRdb table lists in-frame clones only, not all of them. The sample lists fewer than 90,000 clones, roughly 95% occurring once. Findings and caveats of the study: First-cohort TCR clusters tended to co-occur in the 95 to 150 validation repertoires, a later analysis found.

The gene calls are TRBV7-6 and TRBJ2-4; 10 nucleotides line up with TRBD2. Specimen: PBMCs. This TCR was recovered from a man younger than 35 in good health and CMV-seropositive. CDR3 sequence reads: CASSLYPSGRMGNIQYF. The CDR3 bases are TGTGCCAGCAGCCTCTACCCTAGCGGGAGAATGGGAAACATTCAGTACTTC.